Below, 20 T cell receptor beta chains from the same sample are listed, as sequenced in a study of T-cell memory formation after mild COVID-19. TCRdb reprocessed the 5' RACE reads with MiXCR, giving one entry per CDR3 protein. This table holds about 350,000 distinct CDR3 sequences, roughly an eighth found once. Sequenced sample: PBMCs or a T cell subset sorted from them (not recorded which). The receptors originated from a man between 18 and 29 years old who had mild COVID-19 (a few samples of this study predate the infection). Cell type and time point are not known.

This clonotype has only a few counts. The CDR3 loop reads CASSDGGNQPQHF. CDR3 nucleotide sequence: TGTGCCAGCAGTGACGGGGGAAATCAGCCCCAGCATTTT. The V and J genes are TRBV7-2 and TRBJ1-5, with D possibly being TRBD1 (5 bases). Germline lookup yields CDR1 SGHTA and CDR2 FQGNSA. Trimming took off 6 bases at V and 4 bases at J, with 10 bases between the two ends. The CDR3 loop spans 13 amino acids.

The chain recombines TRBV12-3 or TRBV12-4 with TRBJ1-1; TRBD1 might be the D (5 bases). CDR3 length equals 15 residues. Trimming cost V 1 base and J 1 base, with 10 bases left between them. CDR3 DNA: TGTGCCAGCAGTTTAGTGGGGGTCGGGAACACTGAAGCTTTCTTT. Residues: CASSLVGVGNTEAFF.

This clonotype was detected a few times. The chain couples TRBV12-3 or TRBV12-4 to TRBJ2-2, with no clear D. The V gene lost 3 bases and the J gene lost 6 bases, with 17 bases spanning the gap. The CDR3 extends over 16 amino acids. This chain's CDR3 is CASSFRVIATPGELFF. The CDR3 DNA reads TGTGCCAGCAGTTTCCGGGTAATAGCTACCCCCGGGGAGCTGTTTTTT.

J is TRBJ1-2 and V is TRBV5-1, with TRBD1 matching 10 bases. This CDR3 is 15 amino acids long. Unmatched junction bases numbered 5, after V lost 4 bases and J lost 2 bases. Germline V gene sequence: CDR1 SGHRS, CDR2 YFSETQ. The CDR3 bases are TGCGCCAGCAGCACCGGGACAGGGGCCAACTATGGCTACACCTTC. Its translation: CASSTGTGANYGYTF. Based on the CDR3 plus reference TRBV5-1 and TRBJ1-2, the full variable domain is KAGVTQTPRYLIKTRGQQVTLSCSPISGHRSVSWYQQTPGQGLQFLFEYFSETQRNKGNFPGRFSGRQFSNSRSEMNVSTLELGDSALYLCASSTGTGANYGYTFGSGTRLTVV.

The DNA of the CDR3 is TGCGCCAGCAGCTTCGGGACAGGGTATTATGATGCTTTCTTT. This encodes CASSFGTGYYDAFF. This chain uses TRBV5-1 with TRBJ1-1; 9 positions agree with TRBD1. Germline V gene sequence: CDR1 SGHRS, CDR2 YFSETQ. Trimming took 2 bases from V and 11 from J; bases not matched to a gene: 10. CDR3 size: 14 residues.

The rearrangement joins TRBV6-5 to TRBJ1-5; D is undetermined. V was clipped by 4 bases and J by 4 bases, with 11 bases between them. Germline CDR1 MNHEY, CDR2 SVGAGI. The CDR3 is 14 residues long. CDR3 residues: CASSSNYVNQPQHF. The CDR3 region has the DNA TGTGCCAGCAGTTCCAACTATGTTAATCAGCCCCAGCATTTT.

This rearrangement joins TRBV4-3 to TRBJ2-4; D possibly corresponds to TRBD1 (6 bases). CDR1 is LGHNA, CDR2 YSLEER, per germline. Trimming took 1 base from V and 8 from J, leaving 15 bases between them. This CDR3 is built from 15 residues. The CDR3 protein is CASSQATGPFDIQYF. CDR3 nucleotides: TGCGCCAGCAGCCAAGCGACAGGCCCCTTTGACATTCAGTACTTC.

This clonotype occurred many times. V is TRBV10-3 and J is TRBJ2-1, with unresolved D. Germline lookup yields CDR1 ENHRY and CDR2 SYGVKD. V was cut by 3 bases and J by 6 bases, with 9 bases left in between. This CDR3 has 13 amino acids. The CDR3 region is CAISDYSSNEQFF. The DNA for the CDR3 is TGTGCCATCAGTGATTACAGTTCCAATGAGCAGTTCTTC.

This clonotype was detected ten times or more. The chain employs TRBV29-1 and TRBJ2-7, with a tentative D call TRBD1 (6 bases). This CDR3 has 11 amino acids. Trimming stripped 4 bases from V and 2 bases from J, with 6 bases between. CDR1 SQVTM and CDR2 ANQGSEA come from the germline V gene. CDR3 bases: TGCAGCGTTGGGGACACCTACGAGCAGTACGTC. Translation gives CSVGDTYEQYV.

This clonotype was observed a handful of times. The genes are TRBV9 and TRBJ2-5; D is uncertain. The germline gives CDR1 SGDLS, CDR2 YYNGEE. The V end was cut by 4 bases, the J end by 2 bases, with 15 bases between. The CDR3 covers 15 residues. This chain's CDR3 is CASSRPDLGQETQYF. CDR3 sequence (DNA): TGTGCCAGCAGCAGGCCTGATTTGGGACAAGAGACCCAGTACTTC.

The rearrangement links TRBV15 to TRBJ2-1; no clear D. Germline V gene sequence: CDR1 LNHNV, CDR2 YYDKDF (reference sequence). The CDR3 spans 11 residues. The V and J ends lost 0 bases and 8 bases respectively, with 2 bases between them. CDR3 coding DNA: TGTGCCACCAGCAGAGACCATGAGCAGTTCTTC. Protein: CATSRDHEQFF.

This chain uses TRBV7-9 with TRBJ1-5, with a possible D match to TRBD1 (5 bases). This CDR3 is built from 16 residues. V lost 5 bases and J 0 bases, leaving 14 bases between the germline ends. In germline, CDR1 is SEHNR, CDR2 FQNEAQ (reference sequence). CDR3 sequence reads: CASSPGGLNSNQPQHF. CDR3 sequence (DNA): TGTGCCAGCAGCCCCGGGGGACTCAATAGCAATCAGCCCCAGCATTTT.

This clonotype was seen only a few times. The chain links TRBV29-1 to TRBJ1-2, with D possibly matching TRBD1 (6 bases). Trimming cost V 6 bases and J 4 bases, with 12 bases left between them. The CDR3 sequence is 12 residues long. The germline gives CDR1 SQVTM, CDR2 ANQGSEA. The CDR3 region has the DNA TGCAGCGTACCAAGGGACATCTATGGCTACACCTTC. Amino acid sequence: CSVPRDIYGYTF.

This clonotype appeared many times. CDR3 DNA: TGTGCCAGCAGTTTTGGGGGACAAGAGACCCAGTACTTC. Encoded protein: CASSFGGQETQYF. This chain links TRBV12-3 or TRBV12-4 with TRBJ2-5; either TRBD1 or TRBD2 may fit D (5 bases each). This CDR3 region has 13 residues. V was pared by 3 bases and J by 2 bases, with 7 bases between.

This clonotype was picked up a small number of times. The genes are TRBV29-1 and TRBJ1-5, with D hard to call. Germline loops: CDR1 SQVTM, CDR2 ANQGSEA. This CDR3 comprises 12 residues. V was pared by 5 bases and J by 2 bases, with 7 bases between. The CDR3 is CSVLVGNQPQHF. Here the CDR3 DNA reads TGCAGCGTTTTAGTAGGCAATCAGCCCCAGCATTTT.

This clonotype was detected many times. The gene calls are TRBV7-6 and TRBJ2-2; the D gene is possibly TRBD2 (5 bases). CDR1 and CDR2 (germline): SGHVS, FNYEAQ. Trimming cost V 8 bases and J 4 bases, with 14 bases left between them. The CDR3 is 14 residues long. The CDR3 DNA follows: TGTGCCAGCCCGAAGTGGGGAGCCACCGGGGAGCTGTTTTTT. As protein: CASPKWGATGELFF. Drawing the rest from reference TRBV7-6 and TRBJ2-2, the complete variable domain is GAGVSQSPRYKVTKRGQDVALRCDPISGHVSLYWYRQALGQGPEFLTYFNYEAQQDKSGLPNDRFSAERPEGSISTLTIQRTEQRDSAMYRCASPKWGATGELFFGEGSRLTVL.

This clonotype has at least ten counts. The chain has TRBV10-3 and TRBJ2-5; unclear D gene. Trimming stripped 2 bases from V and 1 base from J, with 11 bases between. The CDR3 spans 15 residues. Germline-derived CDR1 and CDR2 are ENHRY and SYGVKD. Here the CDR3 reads CAISEGQPSQETQYF. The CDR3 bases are TGTGCCATCAGTGAGGGTCAACCAAGCCAAGAGACCCAGTACTTC.

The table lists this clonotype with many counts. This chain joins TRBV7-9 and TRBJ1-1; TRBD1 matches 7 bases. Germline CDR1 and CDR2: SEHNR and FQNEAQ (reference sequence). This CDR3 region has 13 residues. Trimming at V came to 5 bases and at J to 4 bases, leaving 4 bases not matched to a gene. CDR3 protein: CASSRQGSTEAFF. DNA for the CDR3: TGTGCCAGCAGCCGACAGGGTTCCACTGAAGCTTTCTTT.

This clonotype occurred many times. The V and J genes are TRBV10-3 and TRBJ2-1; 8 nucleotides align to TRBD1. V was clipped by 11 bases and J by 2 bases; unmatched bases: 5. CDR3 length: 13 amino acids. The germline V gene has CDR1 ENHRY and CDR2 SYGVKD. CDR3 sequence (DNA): TGTGCCTCGACAGGGGCCCCCTACAATGAGCAGTTCTTC. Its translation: CASTGAPYNEQFF.

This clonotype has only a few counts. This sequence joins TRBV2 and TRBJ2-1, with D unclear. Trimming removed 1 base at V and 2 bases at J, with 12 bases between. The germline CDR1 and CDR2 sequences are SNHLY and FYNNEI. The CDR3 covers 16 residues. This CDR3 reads CASSEVWTDTYNEQFF. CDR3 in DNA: TGTGCCAGCAGTGAAGTATGGACGGATACCTACAATGAGCAGTTCTTC.